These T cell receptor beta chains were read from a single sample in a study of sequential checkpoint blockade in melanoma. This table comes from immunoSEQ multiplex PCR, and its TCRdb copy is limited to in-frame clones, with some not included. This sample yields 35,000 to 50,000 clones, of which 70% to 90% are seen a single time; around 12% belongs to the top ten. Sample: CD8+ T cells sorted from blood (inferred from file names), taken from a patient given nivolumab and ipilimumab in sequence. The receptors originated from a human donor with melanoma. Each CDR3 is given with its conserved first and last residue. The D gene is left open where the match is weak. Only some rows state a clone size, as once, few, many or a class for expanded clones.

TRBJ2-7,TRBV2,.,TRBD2,CASSELPGGRYEQYF,TGTGCCAGCAGTGAACTCCCGGGAGGGAGATACGAGCAGTACTTC
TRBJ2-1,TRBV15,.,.,CATSGQYDSYNEQFF,TGTGCCACCAGCGGGCAGTACGACTCCTACAATGAGCAGTTCTTC
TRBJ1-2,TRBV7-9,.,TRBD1,CASSSSGGWNYGYTF,TGTGCCAGCAGCTCCTCAGGGGGTTGGAACTATGGCTACACCTTC
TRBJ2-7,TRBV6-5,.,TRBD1,CASTIGGSYEQYF,TGTGCCAGCACTATAGGGGGCTCGTACGAGCAGTACTTC
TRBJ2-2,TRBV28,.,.,CASSFLPGRRVGELFF,TGTGCCAGCAGTTTCCTCCCCGGGAGAAGGGTCGGGGAGCTGTTTTTT
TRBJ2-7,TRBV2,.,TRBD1,CASSVYRGYEQYF,TGTGCCAGCAGTGTCTACAGGGGATACGAGCAGTACTTC
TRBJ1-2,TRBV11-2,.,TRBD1,CASSWGQGHYGYTF,TGTGCCAGCAGCTGGGGACAGGGCCACTATGGCTACACCTTC
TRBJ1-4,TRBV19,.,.,CASSLSTRGFGEKLFF,TGTGCCAGTAGTCTCTCTACGAGAGGCTTCGGTGAAAAACTGTTTTTT
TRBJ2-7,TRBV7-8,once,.,CASSSVYEQYF,TGTGCCAGCAGCTCGGTATACGAGCAGTACTTC
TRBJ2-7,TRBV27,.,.,CASSFIGGDYEQYF,TGTGCCAGCAGTTTTATCGGGGGAGACTACGAGCAGTACTTC
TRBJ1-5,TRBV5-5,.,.,CASSWTVSNQPQHF,TGTGCCAGCAGCTGGACTGTTAGCAATCAGCCCCAGCATTTT
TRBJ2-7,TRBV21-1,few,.,CASSSFDRGRDISPYEQYF,TGTGCCAGCAGCAGCTTCGACAGGGGGCGTGATATCTCCCCCTACGAGCAGTACTTC
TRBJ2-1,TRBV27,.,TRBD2,CASSFATSAGGFEQFF,TGTGCCAGCAGTTTCGCGACTAGCGCTGGGGGGTTTGAGCAGTTCTTC